Listed below are T cell receptor beta chains from one sample, sequenced in a study of CD8 T cells in ankylosing spondylitis. TCRdb processed the 5' RACE reads anew with MiXCR; each CDR3 protein has one entry. Of around 430,000 distinct CDR3 sequences listed, 17% are singletons. Material: blood, either unsorted or a sorted T cell fraction (not recorded which). Receptor source: a male donor with ankylosing spondylitis. Both conserved end residues are part of each CDR3. A D gene is named only where the DNA matches it firmly. Clone size is given for some rows only: seen once, a few or many times, or a class if the clone is expanded.

TRBJ2-1 few TRBV20-1 . TGCAGTGCTAGCCTGGCAGGGAGCACCCTGGGGAATGAGCAGTTCTTC CSASLAGSTLGNEQFF
TRBJ2-7 . TRBV7-2 TRBD2 TGTGCCAGCAGTTTTTTAGCGGGGAGCTACGAGCAGTACTTC CASSFLAGSYEQYF
TRBJ2-7 few TRBV5-5 . TGTGCCAGCAAAAAGGACCGGGATCGAGGAGTGGAGCAGTACTTC CASKKDRDRGVEQYF
TRBJ2-7 few TRBV27 TRBD2 TGTGCCAGCAGTTTATATCCTAGCGGTACCTACGAGCAGTACTTC CASSLYPSGTYEQYF
TRBJ1-2 . TRBV20-1 . TGCAGTGCTAGAGTGGTCAACTATGGCTACACCTTC CSARVVNYGYTF
TRBJ2-2 many TRBV2 . TGTGCCAGCAGTCTCGTACAGGCCAACACCGGGGAGCTGTTTTTT CASSLVQANTGELFF
TRBJ2-7 . TRBV20-1 . TGCAGTGCTAGTAGCGGCCTAATCCCCTACGAGCAGTACTTC CSASSGLIPYEQYF
TRBJ2-1 . TRBV6-5 . TGTGCCAGCAGTTACGAGACGAGCTCCTACAATGAGCAGTTCTTC CASSYETSSYNEQFF
TRBJ1-6 . TRBV12-3/TRBV12-4 . TGTGCCAGCAGTTTGACAGGAGGATACAATTCACCCCTCCACTTT CASSLTGGYNSPLHF
TRBJ2-3 . TRBV7-2 TRBD1 TGTGCCAGCAGCTCCCAACAGGGGGTAGGCACAGATACGCAGTATTTT CASSSQQGVGTDTQYF
TRBJ2-3 many TRBV29-1 . TGCAGCGTTGGTGGCGCTACGGGATTATCAGATACGCAGTATTTT CSVGGATGLSDTQYF
TRBJ1-1 many TRBV5-6 . TGTGCCAGCAGGAAGGAGGGAAATGAAGCTTTCTTT CASRKEGNEAFF
TRBJ2-3 many TRBV7-8 . TGTGCCAGCAGCCCCGGCAGGTTTAGGGATACGCAGTATTTT CASSPGRFRDTQYF
TRBJ1-3 few TRBV6-2/TRBV6-3 . TGTGCCAGCAGCGGACAGAGCTCTGGAAACACCATATATTTT CASSGQSSGNTIYF
TRBJ1-5 . TRBV12-3/TRBV12-4 . TGTGCCAGCAGTTTAGCTGCGCCCCGCAATCAGCCCCAGCATTTT CASSLAAPRNQPQHF
TRBJ2-1 . TRBV6-2/TRBV6-3 . TGTGCCAGCAGTTACATCCCCCGGGAGGAGCAGTTCTTC CASSYIPREEQFF
TRBJ2-3 . TRBV5-1 . TGCGCCAGCAGCTCCGCCTGGAGTCTTGCGGGGACTACAGATACGCAGTATTTT CASSSAWSLAGTTDTQYF
TRBJ2-4 few TRBV7-9 . TGTGCCGGCTCCCCGTCGGACATTCAGTACTTC CAGSPSDIQYF
TRBJ2-1 . TRBV28 . TGTGCCAGCAGAAGTAACAACAGGAGCCCCTGGTCCTACAATGAGCAGTTCTTC CASRSNNRSPWSYNEQFF
TRBJ1-2 many TRBV12-3/TRBV12-4 . TGTGCCAGCAGGGCTTTTCGTGGGGCCGCCGGGGGCTACACCTTC CASRAFRGAAGGYTF
TRBJ2-1 few TRBV19 . TGTGCCAGTAGTAGGATCGATTACAATGAGCAGTTCTTC CASSRIDYNEQFF
TRBJ2-7 many TRBV20-1 TRBD1 TGCAGTGCTAGATCGCTGACAGGGGGCGCTTACGAGCAGTACTTC CSARSLTGGAYEQYF